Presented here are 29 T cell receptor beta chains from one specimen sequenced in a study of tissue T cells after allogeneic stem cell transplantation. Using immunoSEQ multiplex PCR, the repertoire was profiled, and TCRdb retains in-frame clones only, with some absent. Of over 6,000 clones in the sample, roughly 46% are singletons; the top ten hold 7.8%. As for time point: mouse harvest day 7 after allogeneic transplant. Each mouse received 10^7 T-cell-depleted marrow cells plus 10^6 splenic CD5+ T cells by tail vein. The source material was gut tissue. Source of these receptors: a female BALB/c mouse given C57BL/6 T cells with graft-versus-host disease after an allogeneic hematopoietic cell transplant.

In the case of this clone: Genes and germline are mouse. This chain's CDR3 is CASSSAGQSNTEVFF. The covered CDR3 bases are TGTGCCAGCAGCTCCGCGGGGCAGTCAAACACAGAAGTCTTC. J is TRBJ1-1 and V is TRBV3, with D maybe TRBD1 (5 bases). The DNA ends 1 residue before the CDR3 does, and the rest of the CDR3 is filled in from the germline J gene. Germline V lookup: CDR1 SNHLY, CDR2 FYNGKV (reference sequence). This CDR3 comprises 15 residues. Trimming took 4 bases from V and 0 from J, leaving 12 bases between them. The full variable domain, rest sourced from reference TRBV3 and TRBJ1-1, is GPKVLQIPSHQIIDMGQMVTLNCDPVSNHLYFYWYKQILGQQMEFLVNFYNGKVMEKSKLFKDQFSVERPDGSYFTLKIQPTALEDSAVYFCASSSAGQSNTEVFFGKGTRLTVV.

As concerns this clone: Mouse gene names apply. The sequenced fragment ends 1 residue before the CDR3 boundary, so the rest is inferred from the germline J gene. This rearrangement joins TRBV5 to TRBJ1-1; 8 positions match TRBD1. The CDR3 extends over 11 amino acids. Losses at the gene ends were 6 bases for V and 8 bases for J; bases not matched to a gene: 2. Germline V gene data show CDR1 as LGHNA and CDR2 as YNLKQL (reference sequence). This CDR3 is CASRQGGEVFF. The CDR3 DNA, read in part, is TGTGCCAGCAGACAGGGGGGGGAAGTCTTC.

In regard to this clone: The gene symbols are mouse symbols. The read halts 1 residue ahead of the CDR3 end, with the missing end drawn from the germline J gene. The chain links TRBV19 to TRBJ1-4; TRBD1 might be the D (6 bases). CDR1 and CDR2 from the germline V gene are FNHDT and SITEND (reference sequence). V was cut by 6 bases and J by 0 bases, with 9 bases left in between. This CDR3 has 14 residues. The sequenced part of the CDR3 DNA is TGTGCCAGCACGGGACAAATTTCCAACGAAAGATTATTT. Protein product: CASTGQISNERLF. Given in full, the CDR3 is CASTGQISNERLFF.

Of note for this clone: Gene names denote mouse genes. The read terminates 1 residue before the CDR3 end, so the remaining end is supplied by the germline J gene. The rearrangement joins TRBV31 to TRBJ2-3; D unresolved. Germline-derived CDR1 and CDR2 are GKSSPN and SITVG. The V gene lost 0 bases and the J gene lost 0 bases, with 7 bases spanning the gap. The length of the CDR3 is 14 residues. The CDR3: CAWSLTASAETLYF. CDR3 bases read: TGTGCCTGGAGTCTAACAGCTAGTGCAGAAACGCTGTAT.

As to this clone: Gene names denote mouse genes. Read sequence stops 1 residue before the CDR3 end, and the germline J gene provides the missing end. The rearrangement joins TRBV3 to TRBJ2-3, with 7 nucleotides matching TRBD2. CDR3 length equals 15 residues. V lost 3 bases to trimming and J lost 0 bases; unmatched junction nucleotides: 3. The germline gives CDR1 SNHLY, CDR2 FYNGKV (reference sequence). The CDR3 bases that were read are TGTGCCAGCAGCTTCACTGGGGCTAGTGCAGAAACGCTGTAT. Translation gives CASSFTGASAETLY. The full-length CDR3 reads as CASSFTGASAETLYF.

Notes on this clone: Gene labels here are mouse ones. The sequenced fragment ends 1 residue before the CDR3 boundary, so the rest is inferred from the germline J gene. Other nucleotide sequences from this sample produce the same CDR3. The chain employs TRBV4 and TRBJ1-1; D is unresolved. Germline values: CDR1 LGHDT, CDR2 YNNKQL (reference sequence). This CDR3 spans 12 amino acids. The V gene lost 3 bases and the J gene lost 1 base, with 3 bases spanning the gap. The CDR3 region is CASSYRNTEVFF. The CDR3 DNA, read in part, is TGTGCCAGCAGCTACAGAAACACAGAAGTCTTC. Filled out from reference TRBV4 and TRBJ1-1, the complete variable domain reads ETAVFQTPNYHVTQVGNEVSFNCKQTLGHDTMYWYKQDSKKLLKIMFSYNNKQLIVNETVPRRFSPQSSDKAHLNLRIKSVEPEDSAVYLCASSYRNTEVFFGKGTRLTVV.

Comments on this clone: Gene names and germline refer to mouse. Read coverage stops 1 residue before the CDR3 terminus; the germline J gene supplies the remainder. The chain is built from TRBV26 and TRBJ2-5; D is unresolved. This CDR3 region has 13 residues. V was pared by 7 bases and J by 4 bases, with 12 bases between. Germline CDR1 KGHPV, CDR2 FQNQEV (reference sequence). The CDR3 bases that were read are TGTGCCAGCACGCGAGGAGGAAAAGACACCCAGTAC. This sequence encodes CASTRGGKDTQY. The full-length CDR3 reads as CASTRGGKDTQYF.

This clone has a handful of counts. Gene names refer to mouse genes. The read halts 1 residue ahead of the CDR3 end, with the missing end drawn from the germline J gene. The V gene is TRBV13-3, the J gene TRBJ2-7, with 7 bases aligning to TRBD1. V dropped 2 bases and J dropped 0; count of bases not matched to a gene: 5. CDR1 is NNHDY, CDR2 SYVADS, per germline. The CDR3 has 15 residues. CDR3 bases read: TGTGCCAGCAGTGAGCCGGGACAGAGCTCCTATGAACAGTAC. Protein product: CASSEPGQSSYEQY. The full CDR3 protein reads CASSEPGQSSYEQYF.

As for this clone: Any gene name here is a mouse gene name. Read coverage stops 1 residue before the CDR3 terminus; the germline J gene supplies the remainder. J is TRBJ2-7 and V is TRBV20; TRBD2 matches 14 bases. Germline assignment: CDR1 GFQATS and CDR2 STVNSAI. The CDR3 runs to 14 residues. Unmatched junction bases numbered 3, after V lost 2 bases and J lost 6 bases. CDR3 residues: CGARRDWGGAEQYF. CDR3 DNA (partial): TGTGGTGCTAGGAGGGACTGGGGGGGCGCTGAACAGTAC.

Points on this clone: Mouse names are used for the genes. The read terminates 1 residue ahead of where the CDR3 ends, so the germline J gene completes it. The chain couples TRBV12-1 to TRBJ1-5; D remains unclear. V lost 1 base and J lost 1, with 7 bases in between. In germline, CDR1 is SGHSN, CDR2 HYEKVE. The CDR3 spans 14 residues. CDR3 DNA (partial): TGTGCCAGCTCTCTAACCCAAAACAACCAGGCTCCGCTT. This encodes CASSLTQNNQAPL. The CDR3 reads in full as CASSLTQNNQAPLF. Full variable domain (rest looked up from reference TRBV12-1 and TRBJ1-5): DSGVVQSPRHIIKEKGGRSVLTCIPISGHSNVVWYQQTLGKELKFLIQHYEKVERDKGFLPSRFSVQQFDDYHSEMNMSALELEDSAMYFCASSLTQNNQAPLFGEGTRLSVL.

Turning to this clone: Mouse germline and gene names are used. The CDR3 region is CASSFGGNTLYF. The CDR3 bases that were read are TGTGCCAGCAGTTTCGGTGGAAATACGCTCTAT. The rearrangement joins TRBV14 to TRBJ1-3; D call uncertain. The CDR3 end lies 1 residue beyond the end of the read and is filled in from the germline J gene. V was shortened by 1 base and J by 3 bases, with 2 bases between the two germline ends. Looked up from germline, CDR1 is SGHDT and CDR2 is FRDEAV. The CDR3 length is 12 residues.

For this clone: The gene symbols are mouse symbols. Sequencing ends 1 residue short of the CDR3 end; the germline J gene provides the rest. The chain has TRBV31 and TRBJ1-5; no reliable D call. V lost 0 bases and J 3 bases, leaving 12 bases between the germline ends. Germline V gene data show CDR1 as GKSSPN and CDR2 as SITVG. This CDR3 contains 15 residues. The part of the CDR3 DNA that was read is TGTGCCTGGAGTCTAGACCAGGCGGGCAACCAGGCTCCGCTT. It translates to CAWSLDQAGNQAPL. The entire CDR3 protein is CAWSLDQAGNQAPLF.

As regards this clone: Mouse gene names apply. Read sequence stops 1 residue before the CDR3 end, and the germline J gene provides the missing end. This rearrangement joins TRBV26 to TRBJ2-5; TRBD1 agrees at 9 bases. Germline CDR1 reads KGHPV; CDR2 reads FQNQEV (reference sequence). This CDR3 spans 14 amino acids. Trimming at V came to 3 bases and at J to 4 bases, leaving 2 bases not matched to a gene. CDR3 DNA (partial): TGTGCCAGCAGTCTCGGGACAGGGAAAGACACCCAGTAC. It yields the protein CASSLGTGKDTQY. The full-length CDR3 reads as CASSLGTGKDTQYF.

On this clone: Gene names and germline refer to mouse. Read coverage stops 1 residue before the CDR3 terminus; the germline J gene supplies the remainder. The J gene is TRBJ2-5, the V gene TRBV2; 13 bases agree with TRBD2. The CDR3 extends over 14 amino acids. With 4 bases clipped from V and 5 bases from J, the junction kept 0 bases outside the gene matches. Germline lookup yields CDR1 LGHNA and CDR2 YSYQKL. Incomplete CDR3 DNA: TGTGCCAGCAGCCGGGACTGGGGGGGAGACACCCAGTAC. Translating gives CASSRDWGGDTQY. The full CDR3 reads CASSRDWGGDTQYF.

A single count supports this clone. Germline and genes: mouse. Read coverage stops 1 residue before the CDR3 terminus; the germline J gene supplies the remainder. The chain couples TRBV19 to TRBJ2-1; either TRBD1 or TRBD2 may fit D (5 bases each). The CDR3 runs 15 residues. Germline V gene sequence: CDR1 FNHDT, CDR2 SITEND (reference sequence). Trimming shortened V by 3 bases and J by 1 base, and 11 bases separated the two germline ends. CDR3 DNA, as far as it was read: TGTGCCAGCAGTAAGAGGAGGGACAACTATGCTGAGCAGTTC. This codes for CASSKRRDNYAEQF. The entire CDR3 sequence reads CASSKRRDNYAEQFF.

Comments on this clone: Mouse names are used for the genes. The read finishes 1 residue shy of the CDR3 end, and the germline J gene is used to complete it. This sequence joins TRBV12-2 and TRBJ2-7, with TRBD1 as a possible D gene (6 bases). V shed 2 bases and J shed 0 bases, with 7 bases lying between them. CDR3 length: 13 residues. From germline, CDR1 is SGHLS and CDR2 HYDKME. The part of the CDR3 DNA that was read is TGTGCCAGCTCTCGGGACAACTCCTATGAACAGTAC. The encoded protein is CASSRDNSYEQY. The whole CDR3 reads CASSRDNSYEQYF.

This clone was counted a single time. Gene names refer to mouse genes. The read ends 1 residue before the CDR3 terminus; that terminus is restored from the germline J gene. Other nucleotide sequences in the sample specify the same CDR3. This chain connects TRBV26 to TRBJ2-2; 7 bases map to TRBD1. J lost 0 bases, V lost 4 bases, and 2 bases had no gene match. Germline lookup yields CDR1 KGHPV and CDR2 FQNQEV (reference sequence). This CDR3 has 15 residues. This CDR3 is CASSPGTANTGQLYF. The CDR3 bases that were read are TGTGCCAGCAGTCCGGGGACAGCAAACACCGGGCAGCTCTAC.

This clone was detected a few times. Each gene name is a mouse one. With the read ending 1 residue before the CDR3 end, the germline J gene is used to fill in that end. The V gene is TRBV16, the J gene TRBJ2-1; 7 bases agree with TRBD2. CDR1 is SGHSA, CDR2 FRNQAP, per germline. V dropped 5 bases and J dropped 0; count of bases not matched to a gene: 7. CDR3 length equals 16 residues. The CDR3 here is CASSGSGGPNYAEQFF. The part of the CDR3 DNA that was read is TGTGCAAGCAGCGGGTCTGGGGGTCCTAACTATGCTGAGCAGTTC.

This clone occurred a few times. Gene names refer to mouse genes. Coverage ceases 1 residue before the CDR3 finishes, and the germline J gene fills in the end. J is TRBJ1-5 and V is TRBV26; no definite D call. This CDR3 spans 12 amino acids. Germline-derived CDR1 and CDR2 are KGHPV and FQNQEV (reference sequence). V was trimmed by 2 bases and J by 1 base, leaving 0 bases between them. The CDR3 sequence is CASSLNNQAPLF. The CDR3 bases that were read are TGTGCCAGCAGTCTGAACAACCAGGCTCCGCTT.

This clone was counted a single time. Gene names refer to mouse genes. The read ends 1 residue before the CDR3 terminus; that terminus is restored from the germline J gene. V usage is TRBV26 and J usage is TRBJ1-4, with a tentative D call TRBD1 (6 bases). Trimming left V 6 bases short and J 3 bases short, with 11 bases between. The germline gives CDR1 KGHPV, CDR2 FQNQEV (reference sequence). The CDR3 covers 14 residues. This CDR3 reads CASSLGTTNERLFF. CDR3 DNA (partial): TGTGCCAGCAGCCTCGGGACAACCAACGAAAGATTATTT.

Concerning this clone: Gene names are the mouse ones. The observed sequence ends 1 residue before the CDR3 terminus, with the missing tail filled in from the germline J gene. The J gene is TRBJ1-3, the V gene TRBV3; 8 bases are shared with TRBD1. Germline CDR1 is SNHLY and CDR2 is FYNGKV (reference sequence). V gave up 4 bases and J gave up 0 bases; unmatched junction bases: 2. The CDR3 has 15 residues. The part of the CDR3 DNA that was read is TGTGCCAGCAGCTCAGACAGGGGTTCTGGAAATACGCTCTAT. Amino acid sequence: CASSSDRGSGNTLY. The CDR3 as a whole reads CASSSDRGSGNTLYF.

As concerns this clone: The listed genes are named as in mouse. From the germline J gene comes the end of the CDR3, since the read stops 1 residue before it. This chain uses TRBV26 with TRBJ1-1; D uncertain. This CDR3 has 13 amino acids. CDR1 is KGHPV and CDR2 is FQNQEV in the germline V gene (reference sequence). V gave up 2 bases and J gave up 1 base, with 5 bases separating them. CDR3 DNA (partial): TGTGCCAGCAGTCTGGGGGTGAACACAGAAGTCTTC. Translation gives CASSLGVNTEVF. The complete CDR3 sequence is CASSLGVNTEVFF.

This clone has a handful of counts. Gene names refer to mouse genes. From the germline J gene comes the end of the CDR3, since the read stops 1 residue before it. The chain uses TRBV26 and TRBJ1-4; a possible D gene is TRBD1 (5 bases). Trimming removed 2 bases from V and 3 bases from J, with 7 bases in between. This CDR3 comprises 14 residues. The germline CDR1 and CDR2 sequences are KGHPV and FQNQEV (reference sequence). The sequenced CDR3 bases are TGTGCCAGCAGTCTGCAGGGAACCAACGAAAGATTATTT. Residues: CASSLQGTNERLF. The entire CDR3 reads CASSLQGTNERLFF.

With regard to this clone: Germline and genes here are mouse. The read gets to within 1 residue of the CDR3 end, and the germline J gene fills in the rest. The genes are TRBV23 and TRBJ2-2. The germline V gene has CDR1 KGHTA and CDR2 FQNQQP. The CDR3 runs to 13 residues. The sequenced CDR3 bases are TGCTCCAGCAGTCAATCGGGCCCCGGGCAGCTCTAC. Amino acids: CSSSQSGPGQLY. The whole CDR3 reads CSSSQSGPGQLYF.

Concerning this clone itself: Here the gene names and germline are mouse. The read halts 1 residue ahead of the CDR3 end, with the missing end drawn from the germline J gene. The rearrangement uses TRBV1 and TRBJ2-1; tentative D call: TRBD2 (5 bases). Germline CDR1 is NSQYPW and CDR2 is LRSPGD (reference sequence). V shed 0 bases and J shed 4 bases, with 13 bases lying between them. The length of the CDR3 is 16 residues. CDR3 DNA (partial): TGCACCTGCAGTGCAGATCCGTGGGGTTTATATGCTGAGCAGTTC. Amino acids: CTCSADPWGLYAEQF. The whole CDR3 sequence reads CTCSADPWGLYAEQFF.

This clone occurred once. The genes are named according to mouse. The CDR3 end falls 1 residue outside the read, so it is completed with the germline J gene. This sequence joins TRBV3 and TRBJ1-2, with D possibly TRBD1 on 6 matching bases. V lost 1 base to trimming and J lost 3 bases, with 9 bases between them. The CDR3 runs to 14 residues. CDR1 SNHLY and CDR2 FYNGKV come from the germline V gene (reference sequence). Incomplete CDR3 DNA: TGTGCCAGCAGCTTAGGCAGGGGACACTCCGACTACACC. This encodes CASSLGRGHSDYT. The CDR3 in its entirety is CASSLGRGHSDYTF.

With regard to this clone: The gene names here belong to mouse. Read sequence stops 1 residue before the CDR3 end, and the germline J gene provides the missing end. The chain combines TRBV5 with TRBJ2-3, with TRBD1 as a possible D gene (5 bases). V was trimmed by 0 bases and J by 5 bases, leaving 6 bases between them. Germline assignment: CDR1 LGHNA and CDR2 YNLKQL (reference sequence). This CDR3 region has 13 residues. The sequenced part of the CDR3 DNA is TGTGCCAGCAGCCAAGACAGGGTAGAAACGCTGTAT. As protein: CASSQDRVETLY. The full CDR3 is CASSQDRVETLYF.

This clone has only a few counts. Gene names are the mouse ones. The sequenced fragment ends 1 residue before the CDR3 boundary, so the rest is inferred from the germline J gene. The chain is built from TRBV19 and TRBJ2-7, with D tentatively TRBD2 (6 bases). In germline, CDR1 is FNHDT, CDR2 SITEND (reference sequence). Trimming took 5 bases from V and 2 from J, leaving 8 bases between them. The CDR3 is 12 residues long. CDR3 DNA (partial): TGTGCCAGCAGGAGACTGGCCTATGAACAGTAC. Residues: CASRRLAYEQY. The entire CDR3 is CASRRLAYEQYF.

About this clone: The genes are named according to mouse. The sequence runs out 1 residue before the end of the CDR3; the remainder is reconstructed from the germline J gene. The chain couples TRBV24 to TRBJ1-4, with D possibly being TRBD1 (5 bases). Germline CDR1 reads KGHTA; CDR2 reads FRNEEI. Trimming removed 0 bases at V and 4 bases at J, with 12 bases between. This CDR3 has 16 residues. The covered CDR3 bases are TGTGCCAGCAGTCTGTATGGGGCGCGGAGCAACGAAAGATTATTT. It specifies CASSLYGARSNERLF. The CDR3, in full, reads CASSLYGARSNERLFF.